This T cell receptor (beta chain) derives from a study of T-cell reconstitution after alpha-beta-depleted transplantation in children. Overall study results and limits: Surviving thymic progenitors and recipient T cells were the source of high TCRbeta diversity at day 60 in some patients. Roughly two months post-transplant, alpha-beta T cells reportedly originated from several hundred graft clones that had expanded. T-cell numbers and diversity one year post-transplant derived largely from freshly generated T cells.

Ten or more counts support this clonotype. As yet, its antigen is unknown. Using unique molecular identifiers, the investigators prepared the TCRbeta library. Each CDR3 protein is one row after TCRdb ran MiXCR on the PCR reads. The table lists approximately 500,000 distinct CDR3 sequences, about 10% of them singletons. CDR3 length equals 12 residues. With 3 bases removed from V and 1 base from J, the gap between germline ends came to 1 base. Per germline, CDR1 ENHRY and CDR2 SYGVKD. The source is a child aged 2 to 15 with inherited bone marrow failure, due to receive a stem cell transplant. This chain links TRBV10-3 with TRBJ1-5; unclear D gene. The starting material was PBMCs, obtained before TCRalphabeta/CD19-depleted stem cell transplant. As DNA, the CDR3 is TGTGCCATCAGTGAAAGCAATCAGCCCCAGCATTTT. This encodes CAISESNQPQHF.